The rows below give T cell receptor beta chains drawn from one sample of a study of T-cell memory formation after mild COVID-19. TCRdb fed the 5' RACE reads into MiXCR, producing one record per CDR3 protein. The repertoire holds roughly 110,000 distinct CDR3 sequences, approximately 15% seen once, with about 39% in the top ten. The specimen sequenced was PBMCs or a T cell subset sorted from them (not recorded which). These receptors were obtained from a man aged 18-30 years who had mild COVID-19 (a few samples of this study predate the infection). Cell type and time point are not known. The CDR3 runs from the conserved cysteine through the conserved F or W. Fields, in order: clone size, J gene, V gene, D gene, CDR3 DNA, CDR3 protein. D genes are given only for firm matches. Expanded clones are given a class, and other clones once, few, many or no size at all.

>-|TRBJ1-5|TRBV27|-
TGTGCCAGCAGTCTAGGGGGGGATCAGCCCCAGCATTTT
CASSLGGDQPQHF
>few|TRBJ2-7|TRBV7-9|-
TGTGCCAGCAGCTTAGGTGAGGGTACGTCGTACGAGCAGTACTTC
CASSLGEGTSYEQYF
>few|TRBJ2-3|TRBV23-1|TRBD2
TGCGCCAGCAGTCAACTAGCGGGGGGGCCAGATACGCAGTATTTT
CASSQLAGGPDTQYF
>-|TRBJ1-3|TRBV7-2|TRBD1
TGTGCCAGCAGCTTAGAGGGGTGGGACAGCTCTGGAAACACCATATATTTT
CASSLEGWDSSGNTIYF
>-|TRBJ2-2|TRBV6-5|TRBD1
TGTGCCAGCACCTCACCCCCCCACAGGGGGGCGAACACCGGGGAGCTGTTTTTT
CASTSPPHRGANTGELFF
>-|TRBJ2-4|TRBV19|-
TGTGCCAGTAGTCCAGAGGGGACGGGCATTCAGTACTTC
CASSPEGTGIQYF
>many|TRBJ2-1|TRBV20-1|TRBD2
TGCAGTGCTAGAGATGTTAGACTAGCGGGGGATGAGCAGTTCTTC
CSARDVRLAGDEQFF
>many|TRBJ2-1|TRBV4-1|TRBD2
TGCGCCAGCAGCCAAATGTCTTGGGGCGGGGGGACCACTGGATCTACAAGTGAGCAGTTCTTC
CASSQMSWGGGTTGSTSEQFF
>-|TRBJ2-6|TRBV7-8|-
TGTGCCAGCATCCCCCGGAACTCTGGGGCCAACGTCCTGACTTTC
CASIPRNSGANVLTF
>-|TRBJ2-3|TRBV12-3/TRBV12-4|TRBD2
TGTGCCAGCAGTACCCGAGCGGGGCGAACAGATACGCAGTATTTT
CASSTRAGRTDTQYF
>many|TRBJ1-1|TRBV12-3/TRBV12-4|-
TGTGCCAGCAGTTTTTTGGGAACTGAAGCTTTCTTT
CASSFLGTEAFF
>-|TRBJ1-1|TRBV19|-
TGTGCCAGTAGTACCTCGTGGGGAGCTTTCTTT
CASSTSWGAFF
>many|TRBJ2-5|TRBV9|TRBD2
TGTGCCAGCAGCGTAGGGACTAGCGATAAAGAGACCCAGTACTTC
CASSVGTSDKETQYF
>few|TRBJ1-4|TRBV10-3|-
TGTGCCGTCCTAGGAGATCTCGGAAAACTGTTTTTT
CAVLGDLGKLFF
>-|TRBJ2-2|TRBV29-1|-
TGCAGCGTTGGGGGCTCCTTGGCGAACACCGGGGAGCTGTTTTTT
CSVGGSLANTGELFF
>-|TRBJ1-2|TRBV5-5|TRBD1
TGTGCCAGCACTTTATTAGGGACAGGGATGGATGGCTACACCTTC
CASTLLGTGMDGYTF
>-|TRBJ2-3|TRBV13|TRBD1
TGTGCCAGCACCTTGACAGGGGGCACAGATACGCAGTATTTT
CASTLTGGTDTQYF
>few|TRBJ2-7|TRBV5-1|TRBD2
TGCGCCAGCAGCTTTCTAGCGGGAGGCTACGAGCAGTACTTC
CASSFLAGGYEQYF
>few|TRBJ2-3|TRBV7-2|TRBD2
TGTGCCAGCAGCTTCGACGACGGGGGGGCCTCAGATACGCAGTATTTT
CASSFDDGGASDTQYF
>few|TRBJ2-7|TRBV6-6|TRBD1
TGTGCCATCCGGACAGGGTACGAGCAGTACTTC
CAIRTGYEQYF
>-|TRBJ2-2|TRBV7-9|-
TGTGCCAGCAGCTACCGGGTGACCGGGGAGCTGTTTTTT
CASSYRVTGELFF
>-|TRBJ1-1|TRBV4-1|-
TGCGCCAGCAGCCAAGAGGTCCCCCCTGAAGCTTTCTTT
CASSQEVPPEAFF
>-|TRBJ2-1|TRBV29-1|-
TGCAGCCTCAGGAGCTCCTACAATGAGCAGTTCTTC
CSLRSSYNEQFF
>few|TRBJ2-2|TRBV19|-
TGTGCCAGTAGTATTTTCGGACATGTAGGGACCGGGGAGCTGTTTTTT
CASSIFGHVGTGELFF
>few|TRBJ2-5|TRBV28|TRBD1
TGTGCCAGCAGTTACAGGGGTGAGGACCAGTACTTC
CASSYRGEDQYF
>many|TRBJ2-7|TRBV6-5|TRBD2
TGTGCCAGCAGTTACTCGCTGACTAGCGGGAAAGCCTACGAGCAGTACTTC
CASSYSLTSGKAYEQYF
>few|TRBJ2-1|TRBV2|-
TGTGCCAGCGCGAACCAGAGGACACCCAATGAGCAGTTCTTC
CASANQRTPNEQFF
>-|TRBJ1-5|TRBV5-1|-
TGCGCCAGCAGCCTCGGGACCATATCAGATCAGCCCCAGCATTTT
CASSLGTISDQPQHF
>few|TRBJ2-3|TRBV9|-
TGTGCCAGCAAAGGACAGTTATACACAGATACGCAGTATTTT
CASKGQLYTDTQYF
>-|TRBJ2-7|TRBV5-1|-
TGCGCCAGCAGCTTGGACCCAGGGAGTCCCAACGAGCAGTACTTC
CASSLDPGSPNEQYF
>many|TRBJ2-7|TRBV4-2|-
TGTGCCAGCAGCCAAGAATACGCACCCTCTCTTTCCTACGAGCAGTACTTC
CASSQEYAPSLSYEQYF
>many|TRBJ2-7|TRBV13|-
TGTGCCAGCAGCCCTCCGACGGAATACGAGCAGTACTTC
CASSPPTEYEQYF
>many|TRBJ2-3|TRBV6-6|-
TGTGCCAGCAGTTACTCAGGGCCCAGCACAGATACGCAGTATTTT
CASSYSGPSTDTQYF
>few|TRBJ2-2|TRBV12-3/TRBV12-4|-
TGTGCCAGCAGTTTTTCCACCCGGCTCGGGGAGCTGTTTTTT
CASSFSTRLGELFF
>-|TRBJ2-6|TRBV13|TRBD1
TGTGCCAGCAGCGCGAGGGACAGGTACTGGACTGGGGCCAACGTCCTGACTTTC
CASSARDRYWTGANVLTF
>-|TRBJ2-7|TRBV21-1|-
TGTGCCAGCAGCAAAACTAGGCGGGTGCCGTACTTC
CASSKTRRVPYF
>few|TRBJ1-1|TRBV2|-
TGTGCCAGCAGTGAAAGGTACATCATCCAAGGGGACACTGAAGCTTTCTTT
CASSERYIIQGDTEAFF
>many|TRBJ1-5|TRBV10-3|TRBD1
TGTGCCATCAGTGAGCGGGGACAGGGGGGTCAGCCCCAGCATTTT
CAISERGQGGQPQHF
>-|TRBJ2-3|TRBV15|TRBD2
TGTGCCACCAGCAGAGATGGGACTAGTCCAGGTACGCAGTATTTT
CATSRDGTSPGTQYF
>-|TRBJ2-4|TRBV6-6|TRBD1
TGTGCCAGCTCAACAGGGGGTTGGGACATTCAGTACTTC
CASSTGGWDIQYF
>-|TRBJ2-3|TRBV7-6|-
TGTGCCAGCAGCTTAGCCGGGTGGGATACGCAGTATTTT
CASSLAGWDTQYF
>few|TRBJ2-5|TRBV4-1|TRBD1
TGCGCCAGCAGCCCCGGACAGGGGGGGGAGACCCAGTACTTC
CASSPGQGGETQYF
>few|TRBJ2-2|TRBV29-1|-
TGCAGCGTTCCCGCAGAGAACACCGGGGAGCTGTTTTTT
CSVPAENTGELFF
>many|TRBJ2-5|TRBV7-8|-
TGTGCCAGCAGGATTCCGGGCCCTGGGGGACGAGAGACCCAGTACTTC
CASRIPGPGGRETQYF
>-|TRBJ2-1|TRBV9|-
TGTGCCAGCAGCCCGCGTGGTGATGAGCAGTTCTTC
CASSPRGDEQFF